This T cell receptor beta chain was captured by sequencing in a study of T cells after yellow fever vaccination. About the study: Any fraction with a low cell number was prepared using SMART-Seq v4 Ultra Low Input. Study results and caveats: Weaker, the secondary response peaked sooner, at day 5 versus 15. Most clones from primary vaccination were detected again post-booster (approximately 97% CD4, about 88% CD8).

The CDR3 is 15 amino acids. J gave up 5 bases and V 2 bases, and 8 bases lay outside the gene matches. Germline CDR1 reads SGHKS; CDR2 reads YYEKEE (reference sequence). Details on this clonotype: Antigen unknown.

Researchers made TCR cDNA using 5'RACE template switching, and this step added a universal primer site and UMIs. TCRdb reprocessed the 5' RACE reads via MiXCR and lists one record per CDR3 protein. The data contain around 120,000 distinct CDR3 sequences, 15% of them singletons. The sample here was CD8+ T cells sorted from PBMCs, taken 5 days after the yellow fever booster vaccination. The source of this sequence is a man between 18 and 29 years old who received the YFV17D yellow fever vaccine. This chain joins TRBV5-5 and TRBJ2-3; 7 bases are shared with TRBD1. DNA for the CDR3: TGTGCCAGCAGCTTCTTGAGGGGGCTTGGAGATACGCAGTATTTT. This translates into CASSFLRGLGDTQYF.